The clone carrying this T cell receptor beta chain has at least ten counts. There are 13 residues in the CDR3. V lost 7 bases and J 5 bases, leaving 14 bases between the germline ends. From germline, CDR1 is SNHLY and CDR2 FYNNEI. The sample belongs to a study of T cells in Graves' hyperthyroidism and ophthalmopathy. The investigators amplified TCR beta CDR3 regions from RNA transcripts. The study used the HTBI primer set for a first-round RT-PCR of the TCR CDR3. In TCRdb, the multiplex PCR reads were re-called with MiXCR into one record per CDR3 protein. This table has around 760,000 distinct CDR3 sequences, about 35% appearing once. The hyperthyroidism was newly diagnosed and had lasted under 2 months; the patients were aged 18 to 65.

The sample comprised blood. The rearrangement joins TRBV2 to TRBJ2-5; TRBD1 is a possible D gene (5 bases). The origin of this receptor is a woman aged 40-49 years with Graves' hyperthyroidism. The DNA for the CDR3 is TGTGCCAGCATCTCTGGTTGGGGCGAGACCCAGTACTTC. As protein: CASISGWGETQYF.